The 17 T cell receptor beta chains below come from one sample, sequenced in a study of shared clonotypes between healthy human individuals. Libraries were prepared by immunoSEQ multiplex PCR; TCRdb keeps only in-frame clonotypes and omits some of them. The sample carries roughly 760,000 clones, 74% recorded once. Sample: memory CD4+ T cells sorted from blood. Subset denoted: CD45RA-negative fraction. The receptors were gathered from a woman aged 30 to 39 in good health.

This clone has a handful of counts. V usage is TRBV7-2 and J usage is TRBJ1-2; 7 bases agree with TRBD1. Germline V gene lookup returns CDR1 SGHTA and CDR2 FQGNSA. Trimming cost V 5 bases and J 8 bases; bases outside gene matches: 17. CDR3 length: 16 amino acids. The CDR3 spells CASSPWTGRNVAGYTF. In DNA, the CDR3 is TGTGCCAGCAGCCCCTGGACAGGCCGCAACGTGGCGGGCTACACCTTC.

V and J are TRBV10-3 and TRBJ2-2; D remains ambiguous. From germline, CDR1 is ENHRY and CDR2 SYGVKD. The CDR3 totals 13 residues. The ends were cut back, 1 base at V and 6 bases at J, with 6 bases in the middle. In nucleotides, the CDR3 is TGTGCCATCAGTGAGTTCGAACCCGGGGAGCTGTTTTTT. Translated, it gives CAISEFEPGELFF.

As regards this clone: In the same sample, other DNA sequences code for this CDR3. The genes are TRBV7-2 and TRBJ2-7; 7 bases are a match to TRBD2. Germline assignment: CDR1 SGHTA and CDR2 FQGNSA. The CDR3 totals 14 residues. Trimming cost V 5 bases and J 0 bases; bases outside gene matches: 4. In nucleotides, the CDR3 is TGTGCCAGCAGCCGTCAGCGGGACTCCTACGAGCAGTACTTC. It translates to CASSRQRDSYEQYF.

This clone appeared once. V usage is TRBV5-6 and J usage is TRBJ2-3; 12 bases map to TRBD2. The CDR3 length is 15 residues. Germline V CDR1 and CDR2: SGHDT, YYEEEE. Trimming removed 0 bases from V and 6 bases from J; junction bases left unmatched: 2. CDR3 coding DNA: TGTGCCAGCAGCTTGGGACTAGCGGGAGTCGATACGCAGTATTTT. Protein: CASSLGLAGVDTQYF.

This clone was seen a single time. The V call is TRBV11-2, the J call TRBJ2-3, with D perhaps TRBD2 (6 bases). This CDR3 comprises 16 residues. Germline assignment: CDR1 SGHAT and CDR2 FQNNGV. Trimming took 3 bases from V and 7 from J, leaving 20 bases between them. The CDR3 DNA follows: TGTGCCAGCAGCTTCCTTAGCGGTTCGTCTTCGTATACGCAGTATTTT. Protein sequence: CASSFLSGSSSYTQYF.

J is TRBJ2-1 and V is TRBV11-3; 7 nucleotides line up with TRBD2. The germline V gene encodes CDR1 SGHNT and CDR2 YENEEA. After removal of 5 bases from V and 9 bases from J, the junction contained 13 bases not matched to a gene. CDR3 length: 15 residues. The CDR3 nucleotides read TGTGCCAGCAGCCCTAGCGGCGGGCCAGTAGGTGAGCAGTTCTTC. This sequence encodes CASSPSGGPVGEQFF.

The chain employs TRBV19 and TRBJ1-2; 7 bases are shared with TRBD1. In germline, CDR1 is LNHDA, CDR2 SQIVND (reference sequence). The CDR3 runs to 15 residues. Trimming cost V 5 bases and J 0 bases; bases outside gene matches: 6. Here the CDR3 reads CASSPWTGSNYGYTF. As DNA, the CDR3 is TGTGCCAGTAGTCCCTGGACAGGATCTAACTATGGCTACACCTTC.

The genes are TRBV5-1 and TRBJ2-5; no clear D. The CDR3 consists of 14 residues. Trimming pared 0 bases from V and 2 bases from J, leaving 8 bases between. The germline gives CDR1 SGHRS, CDR2 YFSETQ. CDR3 nucleotides: TGCGCCAGCAGCTTGGCCCACGGACAAGAGACCCAGTACTTC. It specifies CASSLAHGQETQYF.

With respect to this clone: A read error may explain this, as a much larger clone is one base away. This chain links TRBV5-1 with TRBJ2-1; D gene uncertain. Germline loops: CDR1 SGHRS, CDR2 YFSETQ. This CDR3 has 15 residues. The CDR3 nucleotides are TGCGCCAGCAGCTTGGACATACTCTCCTGCAATGAGCAGTTCTTC. Protein: CASSLDILSCNEQFF.

This clone showed up just once. V is TRBV18 and J is TRBJ2-7, with 7 bases matching TRBD2. The CDR3 length is 17 residues. J lost 0 bases, V lost 2 bases, and 10 bases had no gene match. Germline V gives CDR1 KGHSH, CDR2 LQKENI. The CDR3 region is CASSPKFEGGNSYEQYF. The CDR3, as DNA: TGTGCCAGCTCACCAAAATTTGAGGGAGGGAACTCCTACGAGCAGTACTTC.

The chain recombines TRBV6-1 with TRBJ1-2; TRBD1 agrees at 7 bases. Germline V CDR1 and CDR2: MNHNS, SASEGT. V gave up 4 bases and J gave up 5 bases; unmatched junction bases: 16. The CDR3 has 17 residues. The CDR3 DNA follows: TGTGCCAGCAGTGGTAAACCGGGACAGCAAACACAATATGGCTACACCTTC. Translating it yields CASSGKPGQQTQYGYTF.

The rearrangement uses TRBV19 and TRBJ2-1, with 10 bases lining up with TRBD2. The germline gives CDR1 LNHDA, CDR2 SQIVND (reference sequence). Unmatched junction bases numbered 5, after V lost 1 base and J lost 5 bases. This CDR3 region has 16 residues. CDR3 protein: CASSIARAGGNNEQFF. DNA of the CDR3: TGTGCCAGTAGTATAGCTCGAGCGGGAGGGAACAATGAGCAGTTCTTC.

The V gene is TRBV28, the J gene TRBJ2-7, with 9 positions matching TRBD1. V shed 5 bases, J shed 5 bases, and the junction held 10 bases outside the gene matches. CDR1 is MDHEN, CDR2 SYDVKM, per germline. This CDR3 spans 15 amino acids. CDR3 in DNA: TGTGCCAGCAGTGGTACCGGGACAGGGTCGCACGAGCAGTACTTC. Its protein product is CASSGTGTGSHEQYF.

This rearrangement joins TRBV28 to TRBJ1-5; 10 positions agree with TRBD1. This CDR3 has 15 amino acids. V lost 10 bases and J lost 4; bases outside the gene matches: 10. Germline V gene sequence: CDR1 MDHEN, CDR2 SYDVKM. The DNA of the CDR3 is TGTGCCATCGAAAGGTGGGGACAGGGGAATCAGCCCCAGCATTTT. This gives the protein CAIERWGQGNQPQHF.

V is TRBV5-1 and J is TRBJ2-7; TRBD1 is a possible D gene (6 bases). In germline, CDR1 is SGHRS, CDR2 YFSETQ. This CDR3 contains 14 residues. Trimming took off 2 bases at V and 4 bases at J, with 13 bases between the two ends. CDR3 sequence (DNA): TGCGCCAGCAGCTTCGGGACAACTTTGTACGAGCAGTACTTC. Encoded protein: CASSFGTTLYEQYF. The whole variable domain, filled in from reference TRBV5-1 and TRBJ2-7, reads KAGVTQTPRYLIKTRGQQVTLSCSPISGHRSVSWYQQTPGQGLQFLFEYFSETQRNKGNFPGRFSGRQFSNSRSEMNVSTLELGDSALYLCASSFGTTLYEQYFGPGTRLTVT.

V usage is TRBV18 and J usage is TRBJ1-5; 7 bases are shared with TRBD1. The CDR3 extends over 15 amino acids. CDR1 is KGHSH and CDR2 is LQKENI in the germline V gene. Unmatched junction bases numbered 4, after V lost 2 bases and J lost 3 bases. The CDR3 protein is CASSPRQGNNQPQHF. The CDR3 DNA is TGTGCCAGCTCACCAAGACAGGGTAACAATCAGCCCCAGCATTTT.

V usage is TRBV6-5 and J usage is TRBJ1-5; D may be TRBD1 (5 bases). Germline assignment: CDR1 MNHEY and CDR2 SVGAGI. This CDR3 is built from 14 residues. V shed 9 bases and J shed 1 base, with 13 bases lying between them. CDR3 nucleotide sequence: TGTGCCAGACGACCAGGGCCGAGCAATCAGCCCCAGCATTTT. This encodes CARRPGPSNQPQHF.